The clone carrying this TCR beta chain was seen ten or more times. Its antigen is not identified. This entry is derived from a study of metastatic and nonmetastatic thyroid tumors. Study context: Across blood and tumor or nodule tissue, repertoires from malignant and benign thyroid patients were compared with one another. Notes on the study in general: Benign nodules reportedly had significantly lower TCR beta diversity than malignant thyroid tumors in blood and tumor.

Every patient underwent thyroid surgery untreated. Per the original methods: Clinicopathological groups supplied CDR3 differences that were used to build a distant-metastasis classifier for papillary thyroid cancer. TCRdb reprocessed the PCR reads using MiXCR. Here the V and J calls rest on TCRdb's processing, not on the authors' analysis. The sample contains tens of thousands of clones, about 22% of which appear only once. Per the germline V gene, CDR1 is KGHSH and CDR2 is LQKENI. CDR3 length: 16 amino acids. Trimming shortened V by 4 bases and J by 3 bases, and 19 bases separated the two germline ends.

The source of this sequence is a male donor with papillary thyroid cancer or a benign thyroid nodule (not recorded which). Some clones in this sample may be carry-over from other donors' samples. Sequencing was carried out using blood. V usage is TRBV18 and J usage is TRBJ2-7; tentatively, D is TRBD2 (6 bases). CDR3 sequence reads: CASSRSGVGDFYEQYF. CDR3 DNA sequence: TGTGCCAGCTCACGTTCGGGGGTGGGAGATTTCTACGAGCAGTACTTC.